The rows below give T cell receptor beta chains drawn from one sample of a study of shared clonotypes between healthy human individuals. The table came from immunoSEQ multiplex PCR; TCRdb's copy has only in-frame clones and leaves some out. The sample has over 2 million clones, around 93% seen once. The source material was naive CD4+ T cells from PBMCs. These receptors all stem from a man younger than 35 in good health. Some clones in this sample may be carry-over from other donors' samples. Both conserved end residues are part of each CDR3. Each record gives: V gene, D gene, CDR3 protein. A D gene is named only where the DNA matches it firmly.

>TRBV6-1|TRBD2
CASSLGLAGVGEQYF
>TRBV19|-
CASSTAVSRGSGYTF
>TRBV4-2|TRBD1
CASSQGLQGARTEAFF
>TRBV6-1|-
CASSGGDGTYEQYF
>TRBV11-3|-
CASSRRPGVMYF
>TRBV5-1|-
CASSLSGGRRTQFRETQYF
>TRBV4-2|TRBD1
CASSSWDRQETQYF
>TRBV9|TRBD1
CASSVGTGQTGNTIYF
>TRBV28|-
CASSPVRGGFSGNTIYF
>TRBV5-1|TRBD2
CASSYLAGTSYNEQFF
>TRBV7-9|-
CASREQGYNSYNEQFF
>TRBV7-6|-
CASSLKVNTQVSGNTIYF
>TRBV4-2|TRBD1
CASSHGQANTGELFF
>TRBV2|TRBD2
CASSGAGRTGELFF
>TRBV30|TRBD2
CAWSAQLAGGFEQFF
>TRBV7-2|-
CASSPTGQTQYF
>TRBV2|-
CASNGGFSTQYF
>TRBV6-5|-
CASSYPGASYEQYF
>TRBV7-9|TRBD2
CATNSGLAGAGETQYF
>TRBV5-4|TRBD1
CASSDKLTTGERGYTF
>TRBV27|-
CASSLSRIEYEQYF
>TRBV2|-
CASDRGLYGYTF
>TRBV18|-
CASSPTLYEAQHF
>TRBV6-5|-
CASSYPASGDYEQYF
>TRBV7-9|TRBD1
CASSFGTGGTGELFF
>TRBV19|-
CASSIREVGNTEAFF
>TRBV2|TRBD1
CASSSDRAGANVLTF
>TRBV6-5|-
CASSIQGLGEKLFF
>TRBV4-1|TRBD2
CASSQGLAGGGWETQYF